The T cell receptor (beta chain) under discussion was sequenced for a study of OX40 agonist ivuxolimab in advanced cancers. Study background: Six ivuxolimab dose levels, 0.01 to 10 mg/kg, were given intravenously every 2 weeks. General study points: In general, CD8+ T cells held more expanded clones than CD4+ did, on average. Normalized T-cell clonal expansion was also low in a subset of nonresponders.

About this clone itself: Its specificity is unknown.

The repertoire was sequenced with immunoSEQ multiplex PCR; TCRdb's copy has only in-frame clones and lacks some. The sample carries about 82,000 clones, more than 85% recorded once. Sample: CD4+ or CD8+ T cells sorted from blood, taken in a trial of the OX40 agonist ivuxolimab. This TCR came from an adult with an advanced solid tumor such as melanoma, head and neck, liver or kidney cancer.

The CDR3 DNA reads TGTGCCAGCAGTGTACAGGACACCTCCTACGAGCAGTACTTC. Translated, it gives CASSVQDTSYEQYF. The rearrangement uses TRBV2 and TRBJ2-7, with D possibly matching TRBD1 (5 bases). Germline assignment: CDR1 SNHLY and CDR2 FYNNEI. V was cut by 4 bases and J by 0 bases, with 10 bases left in between. The CDR3 runs 14 residues.